This T cell receptor (beta chain) was recorded in a study of cytomegalovirus exposure and HLA in healthy donors (dated by TCRdb to 2015 to 2018). For context, the study as a whole: According to an earlier analysis of several hundred of the donors, some 170 million T cells yielded 120 million or so unique TCR beta sequences and about 280 Gb of sequence data. Approximately 300 gigabases of sequencing data and 70 million to 95 million unique TCR sequences made up an early release that covered approximately 700 HLA-typed donors. Of the 300 to 400 genotyped donors, around 81% fell in the genetic ancestry cluster associated with self-reported Caucasian donors. The study aimed to test whether cataloging public T cell receptors could reveal signatures of past pathogen exposure. Using immunosequencing, the study profiled T cell repertoires from roughly 650 subjects and related those repertoires to cytomegalovirus serostatus. A separate validation cohort of about 110 different subjects was used in addition to the roughly 700-subject first cohort. High-throughput TCR immunosequencing, statistical association of individual TCRs with disease status, and machine learning were combined to predict cytomegalovirus infection status. A later analysis re-examined previously published TCR beta repertoires from just over 650 donors and added high-resolution HLA genotyping to investigate patterns of TCR occurrence. The later analysis used no new phenotypic data to find candidate immune exposures, relying instead on TCR beta sequences and their occurrence across donors. An earlier analysis of approximately 630 of the donors applied high-throughput TCR beta sequencing to assess whether each TCR beta V gene segment acted as functional or pseudogenic. Donor age, sex, ethnicity and CMV serostatus were compiled together with the repertoire data. Genome-wide SNP genotypes for about 60% of the roughly 670 donors were used in a later genetic analysis, which treated that subset as a discovery cohort. All discovery cohort repertoires had been generated using a single sequencing platform. HLA typing covered class I and class II loci at four-digit resolution. Typing coverage varied by locus: about 629-630 donors for A, B, C, DRB1 and DQB1; approximately 520 for DQA1; more than 600 for DPA1; roughly 470 for DPB1. Because of strong linkage in the cohort, a handful of DR-DQ haplotypes were treated as single units for association and clustering. Among about 370 genotyped donors of the cohort, an average of around 240,000 unique TCR beta nucleotide sequences was sequenced per donor, of which about 19% were non-productive. The full study reports these points: Several of the top co-occurrence clusters appeared to be linked to parvovirus B19, influenza, CMV and Epstein-Barr virus, according to a later analysis. In a later analysis, the rate of TCR association differed among HLA loci, with DRB1 alleles having the most associated TCRs and HLA-C alleles having the fewest. At a false discovery rate of 0.05, a later analysis linked under 20,000 TCR beta sequences to specific HLA alleles. Around 16 rarely observed V segments, including chromosome 9 orphons, were excluded from the earlier analysis of some 590 of the donors because counts were too low. This cohort had only TCR beta chains sequenced, and the lack of alpha or paired-chain data limited which features could be detected. Roughly uniform sequencing depth across donors was assumed in presence/absence analyses, although this assumption may not hold. The study gave a list of about 150 TCR beta chains associated with cytomegalovirus. In both the original and validation cohorts, the classifier was reported to diagnose cytomegalovirus status with high specificity and sensitivity. In a later genetic analysis, a missense DCLRE1C variant was associated with V-gene and J-gene trimming of TCR beta chains, and the association was replicated in an independent cohort. Compared with equally common non-associated chains, HLA-associated TCR beta chains in a later analysis were more clonally expanded and had lower generation probabilities. A further reported finding was that TCR beta sequences accurately predicted the HLA-A and HLA-B alleles for most subjects in the first cohort. A cluster of highly shared sequence variants was judged likely to be a technical artifact of the sequencing pipeline. Broadly in line with IMGT annotations, most TCR beta V segments showed up in productive rearrangements about 87% or about 30% of the time in an earlier analysis of several hundred of the donors. The authors suggested that the approach could potentially be generalized to other disease states and immunological phenotypes. Because HLA typing was missing for some donors at each locus, association tests included only the typed subset. Strong co-occurrence of HLA alleles, especially DR and DQ, made assigning TCR associations to individual alleles difficult. A few of the identified cytomegalovirus-associated TCR beta chains were confirmed in vitro to be specific for cytomegalovirus antigens. For the cohort, immune exposure information was limited to CMV serostatus. Most TCR sequences were observed very rarely across donors, whereas some public TCRs were present in many individuals. In a later analysis, most CMV-associated TCR beta chains were found to appear HLA-restricted, with HLA associations seemingly driven largely by CMV exposure. Correlated functional status among segregating V segments might be attributable to linkage disequilibrium, but an unknown experimental factor could not be ruled out. According to a later genetic analysis, donors in an Asian-associated ancestry cluster had fewer N-insertions in productive TCRs than the approximately 630-donor mean.

Libraries were built with the immunoSEQ multiplex PCR assay. For the multiplex PCR, a mixture combining 60 forward primers for TCR Vbeta segments and 13 reverse primers for TCR Jbeta segments was used. The CDR3 region of rearranged TCR beta genes was amplified from genomic DNA with a multiplex PCR assay. The amplified TCR beta libraries were sequenced on the Illumina HiSeq System as 87-base-pair reads. Processing in the source paper ran as follows. A later analysis counted some 74 million unique TCR beta chains across the 690 or so repertoires, and around 9.9 million of these chains were shared by at least two donors. Raw reads were error-corrected and collapsed into unique sequences by a nearest-neighbor algorithm in which closely related sequences were merged to remove PCR and sequencing errors. V, D and J gene segments were assigned by aligning CDR3 sequences to IMGT reference sequences. For a sequence to be retained, a match of at least six nucleotides to both a V gene segment and a J gene segment was required. Rearrangements were classified as productive when the CDR3 lacked stop codons and remained in frame with V and J, and all other rearrangements were classified as non-productive. Following IMGT convention, CDR3 was defined as the stretch from the second conserved V-encoded cysteine to the conserved J-encoded phenylalanine. The earlier analysis of 587 of the donors excluded sequences that lacked an unambiguous match to a single V gene segment. An earlier analysis of about 600 of the donors called V segments functional above 56.7% productive rearrangements and segregating when the between-donor standard deviation exceeded 5%. A statistical classification framework was built for diagnosing cytomegalovirus status from the catalog of TCR beta chain sequences. V and J gene assignment, in a later analysis, came from comparing TCR nucleotide sequences with IMGT/GENE-DB human TR gene sequences. In a later analysis, CDR3 sequences and most-parsimonious VDJ recombination scenarios were assigned using the TCRdist pipeline. In a later analysis, each TCR beta chain was defined by its CDR3 amino acid sequence together with its V-gene family, and reads lacking a unique V-gene family were excluded. To address suspected cross-contamination and a sequencing artifact, a later analysis removed 592 highly shared, low-generation-probability nucleotide sequences. For each public chain, a later analysis derived a clonal expansion index from normalized ranks of inferred template counts within each repertoire. In a later analysis, generation probabilities were computed using a VDJ recombination model fitted to out-of-frame rearrangements, and the results were checked against IGoR. In a later analysis, TCR-TCR, TCR-HLA and TCR-CMV co-occurrence was scored with hypergeometric tests, and a repertoire-size bias correction was applied to TCR pairs. False discovery rates were estimated in a later analysis by permuting HLA or CMV assignments 20 times. In a later analysis, co-occurring TCRs were grouped with DBSCAN, and TCRdist sequence similarity was added when clustering was performed within HLA-allele-positive subsets. Repertoires with fewer than 30,000 or more than 120,000 public chains were left out of co-occurrence clustering, as were four to six repertoires with anomalous nucleotide sharing. Held by TCRdb, this immuneACCESS table contains in-frame sequences only and omits some clones. Under half of the omission traces to an unresolved V gene where checked; the cause of the rest is unknown. Clonal size and the V and J genes are those of that table, whereas D and trimming came from the DNA. The sample has about 150,000 clones on record, about 83% of them singletons. Around an eighth of the sample goes to the ten largest clones.

Notes on this clone: Its cognate antigen has yet to be identified. No much larger clonotype is one base removed from it; base qualities were not supplied.

The cohort consisted of hundreds of healthy bone marrow donors. At the time of sampling, every cohort member was nominally healthy, though immune exposures that went unrecorded were likely present. The donor was CMV seropositive and belonged to the group of 250 to 300 seropositive cohort members. Each donor provided a peripheral blood sample, and peripheral blood mononuclear cells were used for TCR beta sequencing. Genomic DNA extraction from the blood cell samples was performed with the Qiagen DNeasy Blood Extraction Kit. The clonotype originates from a man in his forties or fifties in good health and CMV-seropositive. Source material: PBMCs.

The DNA reads TGTGCCAGCAGCTTACGACAGGTTTATAACTATGGCTACACCTTC. The encoded protein is CASSLRQVYNYGYTF. This chain joins TRBV7-2 to TRBJ1-2; the D gene is possibly TRBD1, with 6 bases matching. The germline V gene provides CDR1 SGHTA and CDR2 FQGNSA. Trimming costs V 2 bases and J 1 base, and their ends lie 11 bases apart. The CDR3 has 15 amino acids, counting the end cysteine and phenylalanine. Only CDR3 DNA remains: 45 bases, in frame from the first base.